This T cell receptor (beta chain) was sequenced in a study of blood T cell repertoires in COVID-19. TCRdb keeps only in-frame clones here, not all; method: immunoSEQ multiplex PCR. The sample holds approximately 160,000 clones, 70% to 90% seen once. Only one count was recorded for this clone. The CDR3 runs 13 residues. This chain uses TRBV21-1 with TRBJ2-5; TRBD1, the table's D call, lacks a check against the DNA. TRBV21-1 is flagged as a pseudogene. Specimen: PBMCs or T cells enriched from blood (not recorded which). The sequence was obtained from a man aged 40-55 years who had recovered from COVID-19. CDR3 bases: TGTGCCAGCAGAAGGGACAGGGAAGAGACCCAGTACTTC. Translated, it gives CASRRDREETQYF.